Presented here are 9 T cell receptor beta chains from one specimen sequenced in a study of blood T cells in healthy people across ages. Primed by a sample-barcoded 5' primer and a J-beta primer mix, a second PCR proceeded for 7 to 11 cycles. TCRdb called the 5' RACE reads again in MiXCR, with one record for every CDR3 protein. The repertoire holds around 990,000 distinct CDR3 sequences, with more than 30% as singletons. The sequencing sample was made of blood. Every receptor here comes from a man aged 18 to 30 in good health.

The gene calls are TRBV20-1 and TRBJ1-2; 8 positions match TRBD1. Trimming took 6 bases from V and 4 from J; bases not matched to a gene: 10. CDR1 is DFQATT, CDR2 SNEGSKA, per germline (reference sequence). The length of the CDR3 is 14 residues. This chain's CDR3 is CSATHDRGTYGYTF. The CDR3 bases are TGCAGTGCCACTCATGACAGGGGAACCTATGGCTACACCTTC.

The chain employs TRBV20-1 and TRBJ2-5, with D possibly TRBD1 on 6 matching bases. Trimming cost V 5 bases and J 0 bases, with 13 bases left between them. The CDR3 has 14 amino acids. Germline loops: CDR1 DFQATT, CDR2 SNEGSKA (reference sequence). CDR3 bases: TGCAGTGCTCGGACAGACGGGTACCAAGAGACCCAGTACTTC. Its protein is CSARTDGYQETQYF.

The CDR3 protein is CASNRRQGDTEAFF. In DNA, the CDR3 is TGTGCCAGCAATCGAAGACAGGGTGACACTGAAGCTTTCTTT. V is TRBV12-3 or TRBV12-4 and J is TRBJ1-1; 7 bases match TRBD1. This CDR3 is built from 14 residues. J gave up 3 bases and V 7 bases, and 8 bases lay outside the gene matches.

Only a few counts were recorded for this clonotype. The chain recombines TRBV21-1 with TRBJ1-1; TRBD1 is taken as the D call from the table, unchecked against the DNA. TRBV21-1 is a pseudogene locus. This CDR3 comprises 12 residues. The CDR3 nucleotides read TGTGCCAGCAGCCCGGGATGTGCAGAAGCTTTCTTT. Protein product: CASSPGCAEAFF.

This chain connects TRBV5-1 to TRBJ2-3; 8 nucleotides line up with TRBD2. Germline CDR1 is SGHRS and CDR2 is YFSETQ. There are 13 residues in the CDR3. The J segment lost 11 bases and the V segment lost 0 bases, leaving 5 bases of the junction unmatched. CDR3 nucleotides: TGCGCCAGCAGCTTGGAATCCGCGGGGGGGCAGTATTTT. Translation: CASSLESAGGQYF.

This rearrangement joins TRBV12-5 to TRBJ1-1; no reliable D call. V gave up 4 bases and J gave up 1 base, with 7 bases separating them. This CDR3 region has 13 residues. Looked up from germline, CDR1 is LGHNT and CDR2 is FRNRAP. CDR3 protein: CASGSPGNTEAFF. CDR3 coding DNA: TGTGCTAGTGGTTCTCCGGGGAACACTGAAGCTTTCTTT.

This clonotype appeared a single time. The V and J genes are TRBV7-3 and TRBJ1-1; TRBD1 might be the D (5 bases). V shed 5 bases and J shed 2 bases, with 9 bases lying between them. CDR1 is SGHTA, CDR2 FQGTGA, per germline. CDR3 length: 13 residues. The DNA of the CDR3 is TGTGCCAGCAGCACCGGACATAACACTGAAGCTTTCTTT. Protein: CASSTGHNTEAFF.

This clonotype was observed a handful of times. The V gene is TRBV12-3 or TRBV12-4, the J gene TRBJ2-7; D unclear. The length of the CDR3 is 14 residues. V was trimmed by 5 bases and J by 3 bases, leaving 14 bases between them. CDR3 DNA: TGTGCCAGCAGTCCCCCCGGCAGGAACTACGAGCAGTACTTC. Protein: CASSPPGRNYEQYF.

The gene calls are TRBV7-2 and TRBJ1-1; 12 bases map to TRBD1. CDR1 and CDR2 (germline): SGHTA, FQGNSA. V dropped 3 bases and J dropped 5; count of bases not matched to a gene: 7. The length of the CDR3 is 16 residues. The CDR3 region has the DNA TGTGCCAGCAGCTTCCGGGACAGGGGGCCTGGAACTGAAGCTTTCTTT. This translates into CASSFRDRGPGTEAFF.